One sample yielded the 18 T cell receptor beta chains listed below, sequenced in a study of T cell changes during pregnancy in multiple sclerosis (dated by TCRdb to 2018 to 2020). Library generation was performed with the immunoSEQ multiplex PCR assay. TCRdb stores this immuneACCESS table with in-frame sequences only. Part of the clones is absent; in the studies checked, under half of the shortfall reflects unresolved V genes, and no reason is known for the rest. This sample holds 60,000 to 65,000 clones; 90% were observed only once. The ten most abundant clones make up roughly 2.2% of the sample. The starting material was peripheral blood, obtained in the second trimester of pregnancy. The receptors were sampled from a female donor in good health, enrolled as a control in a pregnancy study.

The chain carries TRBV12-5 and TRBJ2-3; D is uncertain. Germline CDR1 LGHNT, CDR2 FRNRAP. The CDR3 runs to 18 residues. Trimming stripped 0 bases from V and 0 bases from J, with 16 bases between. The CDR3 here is CASGLVIDRAHSTDTQYF. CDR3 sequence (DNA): TGTGCTAGTGGTTTGGTTATAGATAGAGCGCATAGCACAGATACGCAGTATTTT.

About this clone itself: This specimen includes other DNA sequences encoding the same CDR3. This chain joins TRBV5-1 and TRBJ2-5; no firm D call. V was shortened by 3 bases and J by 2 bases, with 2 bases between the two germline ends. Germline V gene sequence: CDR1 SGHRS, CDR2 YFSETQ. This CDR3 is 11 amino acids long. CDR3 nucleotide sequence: TGCGCCAGCAGCTCGCAAGAGACCCAGTACTTC. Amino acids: CASSSQETQYF.

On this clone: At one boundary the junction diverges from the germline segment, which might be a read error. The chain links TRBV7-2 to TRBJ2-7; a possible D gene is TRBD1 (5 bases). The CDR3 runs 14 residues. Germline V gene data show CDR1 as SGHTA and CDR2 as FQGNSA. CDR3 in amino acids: CASSFDTRVTPPLF. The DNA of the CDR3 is TGTGCCAGCAGCTTCGATACCAGGGTAACACCGCCCCTCTTC.

The CDR3 is CASDQGSGTDTQYF. The CDR3 bases are TGTGCCAGCGATCAGGGCAGTGGCACAGATACGCAGTATTTT. The gene calls are TRBV6-1 and TRBJ2-3, with a possible D match to TRBD1 (5 bases). Germline V gene sequence: CDR1 MNHNS, CDR2 SASEGT. Trimming cost V 8 bases and J 1 base, with 13 bases left between them. The CDR3 totals 14 residues.

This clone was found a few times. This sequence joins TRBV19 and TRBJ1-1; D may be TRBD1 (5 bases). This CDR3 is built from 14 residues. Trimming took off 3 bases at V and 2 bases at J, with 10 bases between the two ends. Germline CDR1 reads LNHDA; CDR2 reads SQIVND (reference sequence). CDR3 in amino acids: CASSIQGYNTEAFF. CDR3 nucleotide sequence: TGTGCCAGTAGTATTCAGGGTTACAACACTGAAGCTTTCTTT.

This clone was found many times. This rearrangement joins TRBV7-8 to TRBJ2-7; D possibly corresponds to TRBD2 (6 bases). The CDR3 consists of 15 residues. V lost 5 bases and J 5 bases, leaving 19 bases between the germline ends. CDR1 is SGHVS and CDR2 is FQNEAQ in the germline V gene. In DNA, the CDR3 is TGTGCCAGCAGCAGTAGCGGTAGTCTCGGCCACGAGCAGTACTTC. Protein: CASSSSGSLGHEQYF.

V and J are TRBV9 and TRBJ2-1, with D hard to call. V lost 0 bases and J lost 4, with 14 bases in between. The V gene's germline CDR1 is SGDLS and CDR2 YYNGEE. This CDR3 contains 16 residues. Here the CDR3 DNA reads TGTGCCAGCAGCGTAGCAGTCCAAGAACCATACAATGAGCAGTTCTTC. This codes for CASSVAVQEPYNEQFF.

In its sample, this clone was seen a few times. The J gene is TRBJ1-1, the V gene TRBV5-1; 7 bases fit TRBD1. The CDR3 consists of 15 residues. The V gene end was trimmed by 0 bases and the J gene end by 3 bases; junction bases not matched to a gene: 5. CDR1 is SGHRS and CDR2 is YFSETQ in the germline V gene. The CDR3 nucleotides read TGCGCCAGCAGCTTGGAGGCAGGGGGTGACACTGAAGCTTTCTTT. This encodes CASSLEAGGDTEAFF.

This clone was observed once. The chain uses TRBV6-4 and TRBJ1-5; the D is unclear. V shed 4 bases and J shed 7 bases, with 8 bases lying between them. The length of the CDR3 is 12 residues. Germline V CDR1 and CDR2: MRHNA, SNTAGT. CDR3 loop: CASSGSGQPQHF. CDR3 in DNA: TGTGCCAGCAGTGGGTCTGGCCAGCCCCAGCATTTT.

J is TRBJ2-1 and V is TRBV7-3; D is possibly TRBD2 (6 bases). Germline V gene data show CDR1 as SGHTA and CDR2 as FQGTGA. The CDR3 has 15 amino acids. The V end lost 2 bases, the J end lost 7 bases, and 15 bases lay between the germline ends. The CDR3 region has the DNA TGTGCCAGCAGCTTATCCAGCGATCGGGGGAATGAGCAGTTCTTC. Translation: CASSLSSDRGNEQFF.

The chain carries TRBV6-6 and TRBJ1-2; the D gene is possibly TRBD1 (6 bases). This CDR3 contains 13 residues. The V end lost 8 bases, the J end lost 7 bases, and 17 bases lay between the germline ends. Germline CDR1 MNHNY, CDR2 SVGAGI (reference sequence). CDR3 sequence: CASAGDTSIGYTF. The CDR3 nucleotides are TGTGCCAGCGCCGGGGACACCTCTATTGGCTACACCTTC.

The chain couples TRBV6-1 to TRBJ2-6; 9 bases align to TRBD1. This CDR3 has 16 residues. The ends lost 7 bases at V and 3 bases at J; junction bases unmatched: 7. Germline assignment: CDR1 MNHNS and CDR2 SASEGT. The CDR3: CASTDTGGFGANVLTF. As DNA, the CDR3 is TGTGCCAGCACTGATACAGGGGGCTTTGGGGCCAACGTCCTGACTTTC.

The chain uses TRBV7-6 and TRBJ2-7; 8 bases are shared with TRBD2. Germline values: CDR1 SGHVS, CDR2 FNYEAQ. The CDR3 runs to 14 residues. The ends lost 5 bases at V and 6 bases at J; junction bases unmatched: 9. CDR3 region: CASSPFLRGGEQYF. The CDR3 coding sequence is TGTGCCAGCAGCCCCTTTCTACGGGGGGGCGAGCAGTACTTC.

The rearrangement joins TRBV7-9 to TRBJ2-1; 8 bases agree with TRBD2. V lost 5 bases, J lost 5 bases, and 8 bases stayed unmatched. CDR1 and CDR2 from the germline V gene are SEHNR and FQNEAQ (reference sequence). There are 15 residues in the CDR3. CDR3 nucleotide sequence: TGTGCCAGCAGCCCGGCCAGCGGGAGAGACAATGAGCAGTTCTTC. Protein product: CASSPASGRDNEQFF.

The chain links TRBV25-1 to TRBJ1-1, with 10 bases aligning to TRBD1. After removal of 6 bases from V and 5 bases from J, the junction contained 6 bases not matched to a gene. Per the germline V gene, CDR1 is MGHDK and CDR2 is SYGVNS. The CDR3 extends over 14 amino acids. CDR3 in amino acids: CASSPGQGFTEAFF. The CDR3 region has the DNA TGTGCCAGCAGCCCGGGACAGGGGTTTACTGAAGCTTTCTTT.

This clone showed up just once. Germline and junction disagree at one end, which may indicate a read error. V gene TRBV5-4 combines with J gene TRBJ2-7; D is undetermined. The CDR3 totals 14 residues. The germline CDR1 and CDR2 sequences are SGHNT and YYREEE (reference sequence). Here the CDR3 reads CASRLDLSSYEQYF. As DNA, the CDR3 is TGTGCCAGCAGGTTGGACCTCAGCTCCTACGAGCAGTACTTC.

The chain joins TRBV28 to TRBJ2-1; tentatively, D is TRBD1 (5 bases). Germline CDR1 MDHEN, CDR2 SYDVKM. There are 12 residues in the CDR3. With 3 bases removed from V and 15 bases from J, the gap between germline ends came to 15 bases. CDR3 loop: CASSFSLTDLFF. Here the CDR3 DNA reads TGTGCCAGCAGTTTCTCGCTGACAGATCTGTTCTTC.

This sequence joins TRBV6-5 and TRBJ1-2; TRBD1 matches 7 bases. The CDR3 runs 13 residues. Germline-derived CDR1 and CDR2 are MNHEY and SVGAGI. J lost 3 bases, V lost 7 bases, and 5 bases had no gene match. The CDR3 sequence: CASKSGTDYGYTF. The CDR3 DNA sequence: TGTGCCAGCAAGTCCGGGACAGACTATGGCTACACCTTC.